Detailed here is one T cell receptor beta chain. Its antigen is unidentified. With iRepertoire HTBI primers and Arm-PCR of CDR3 regions, TCR beta libraries were built. Original methodology: Identification of gene segments yielded 60 or so TRBV and 12 to 15 TRBJ across samples. TCRdb redid the calling of the multiplex PCR reads with MiXCR, one entry per CDR3 protein. These V and J calls derive from TCRdb rather than the authors' analysis. The sample holds 350,000 to 450,000 distinct CDR3 sequences, over 20% seen once. With V trimmed by 5 bases and J by 15 bases, 11 bases remained unmatched. This CDR3 is built from 14 residues. Germline lookup yields CDR1 MNHEY and CDR2 SMNVEV (reference sequence). This sample is part of a study of regulatory T cells in long-lasting Graves disease. In the study overall: In persistent Graves' disease, antithyroid drugs had been taken for over 5 years and TSH receptor antibodies stayed positive.

Study results and caveats: Persistent disease exhibited a predilection for TRBV28, TRBJ1-2 and TRBJ2-5.

Time point reported: persistent/refractory GD, antithyroid drugs over 5 years with positive TRAb. RNA from PBMCs was the source of the TCR library. Graves' disease was diagnosed by American Thyroid Association guidelines. The material was peripheral blood mononuclear cells (PBMCs), obtained when the disease was refractory, from a patient treated with antithyroid drugs. The chain has TRBV27 and TRBJ2-1, with 12 bases matching TRBD2. This TCR was recovered from a female donor with Graves disease. In nucleotides, the CDR3 is TGTGCCAGCAGTCTTCGGACTAGCGGGACCTCGCCGTTCTTC. Protein sequence: CASSLRTSGTSPFF.